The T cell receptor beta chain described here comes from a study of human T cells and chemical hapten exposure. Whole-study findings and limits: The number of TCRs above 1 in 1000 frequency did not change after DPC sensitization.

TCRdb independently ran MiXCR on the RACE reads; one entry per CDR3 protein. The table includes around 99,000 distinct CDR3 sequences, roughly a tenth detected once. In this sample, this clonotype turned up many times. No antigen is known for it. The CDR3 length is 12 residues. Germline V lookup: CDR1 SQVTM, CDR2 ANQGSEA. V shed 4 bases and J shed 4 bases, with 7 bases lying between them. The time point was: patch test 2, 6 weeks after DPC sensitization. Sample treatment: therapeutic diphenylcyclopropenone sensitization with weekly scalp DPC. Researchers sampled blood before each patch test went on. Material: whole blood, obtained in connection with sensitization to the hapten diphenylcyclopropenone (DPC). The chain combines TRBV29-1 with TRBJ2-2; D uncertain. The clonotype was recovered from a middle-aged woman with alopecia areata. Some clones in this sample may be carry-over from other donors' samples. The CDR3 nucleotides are TGCAGCGTTGTAGCTATCACCGGGGAGCTGTTTTTT. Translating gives CSVVAITGELFF.